The present entry profiles one T cell receptor (beta chain) with its context. Its antigen is currently unknown. This entry is derived from a study of Ad26.COV2.S vaccination and SARS-CoV-2 variants. Trimming cost V 3 bases and J 4 bases, with 15 bases left between them. Germline CDR1 and CDR2: LNHDA and SQIVND (reference sequence). The CDR3 consists of 15 residues. Whole-study results and caveats: Non-spike TCR breadth was similar in vaccine and placebo recipients. Spike-specific TCR breadth was greater after Ad26.COV2.S than placebo.

Profiling relied on immunoSEQ multiplex PCR, and the TCRdb table lists in-frame clones only, not all of them. The top ten clones hold about 5.9% of a sample with about 180,000 clones, roughly 85% of them seen once. This TCR derives from a human donor who had recovered from COVID-19. Source: peripheral blood, taken after recovery from COVID-19. The chain uses TRBV19 and TRBJ1-2, with D maybe TRBD1 (5 bases). CDR3 residues: CASSIVTDRRYGYTF. As DNA, the CDR3 is TGTGCCAGTAGTATTGTTACAGACAGACGCTATGGCTACACCTTC.